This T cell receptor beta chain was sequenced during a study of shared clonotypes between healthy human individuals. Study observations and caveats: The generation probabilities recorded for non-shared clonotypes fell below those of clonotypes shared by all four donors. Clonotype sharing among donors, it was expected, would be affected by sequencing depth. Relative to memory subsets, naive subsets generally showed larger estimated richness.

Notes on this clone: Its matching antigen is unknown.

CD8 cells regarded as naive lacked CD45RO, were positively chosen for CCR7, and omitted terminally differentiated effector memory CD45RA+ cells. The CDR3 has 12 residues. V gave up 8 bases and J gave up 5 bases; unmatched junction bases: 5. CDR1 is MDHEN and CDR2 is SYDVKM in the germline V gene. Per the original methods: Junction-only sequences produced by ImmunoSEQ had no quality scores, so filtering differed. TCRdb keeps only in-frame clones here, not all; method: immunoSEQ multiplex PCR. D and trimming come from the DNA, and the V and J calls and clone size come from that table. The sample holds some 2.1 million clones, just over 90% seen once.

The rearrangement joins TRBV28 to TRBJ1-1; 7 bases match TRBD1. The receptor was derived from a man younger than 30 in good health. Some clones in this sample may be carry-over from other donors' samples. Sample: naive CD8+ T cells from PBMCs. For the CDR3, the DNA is TGTGCCAGCGACAGGGTGGGGACTGAAGCTTTCTTT. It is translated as CASDRVGTEAFF.